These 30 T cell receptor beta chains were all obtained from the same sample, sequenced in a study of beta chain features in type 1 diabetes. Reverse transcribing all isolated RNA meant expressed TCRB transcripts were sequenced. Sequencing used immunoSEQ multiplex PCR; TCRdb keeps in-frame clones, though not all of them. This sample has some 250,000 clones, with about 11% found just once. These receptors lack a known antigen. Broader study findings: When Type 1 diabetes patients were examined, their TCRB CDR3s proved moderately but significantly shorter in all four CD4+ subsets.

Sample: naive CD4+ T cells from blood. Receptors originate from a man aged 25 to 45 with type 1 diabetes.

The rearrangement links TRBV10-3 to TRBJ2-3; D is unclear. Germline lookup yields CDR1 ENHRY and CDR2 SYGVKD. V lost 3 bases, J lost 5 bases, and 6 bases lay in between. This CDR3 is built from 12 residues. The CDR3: CAISETEDTQYF. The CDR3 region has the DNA TGTGCCATCAGTGAAACTGAAGATACGCAGTATTTT.

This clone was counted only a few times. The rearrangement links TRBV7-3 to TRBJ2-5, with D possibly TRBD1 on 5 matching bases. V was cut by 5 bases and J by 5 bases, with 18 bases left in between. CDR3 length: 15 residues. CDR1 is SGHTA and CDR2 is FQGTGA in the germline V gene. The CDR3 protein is CASSGNGGAGETQYF. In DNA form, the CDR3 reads TGTGCCAGCAGCGGAAACGGTGGGGCCGGGGAGACCCAGTACTTC.

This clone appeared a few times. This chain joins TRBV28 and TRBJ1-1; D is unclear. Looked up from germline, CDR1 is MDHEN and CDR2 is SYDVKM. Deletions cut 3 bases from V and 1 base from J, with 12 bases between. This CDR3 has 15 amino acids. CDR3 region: CASSFLSTGNTEAFF. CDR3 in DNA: TGTGCCAGCAGTTTCCTATCCACCGGGAACACTGAAGCTTTCTTT.

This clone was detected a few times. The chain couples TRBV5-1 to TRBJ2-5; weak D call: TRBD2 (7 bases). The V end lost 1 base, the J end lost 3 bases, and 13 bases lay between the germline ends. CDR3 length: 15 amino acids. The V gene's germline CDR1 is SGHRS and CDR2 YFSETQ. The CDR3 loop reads CASSLTGGREETQYF. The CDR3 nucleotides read TGCGCCAGCAGCTTGACCGGGGGGCGAGAAGAGACCCAGTACTTC.

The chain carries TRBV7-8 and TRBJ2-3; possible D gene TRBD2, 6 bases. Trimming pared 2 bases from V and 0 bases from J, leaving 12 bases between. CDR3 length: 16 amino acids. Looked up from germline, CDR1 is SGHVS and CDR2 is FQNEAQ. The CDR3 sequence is CASSLSRGPSTDTQYF. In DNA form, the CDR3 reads TGTGCCAGCAGCTTATCGCGGGGCCCTAGCACAGATACGCAGTATTTT.

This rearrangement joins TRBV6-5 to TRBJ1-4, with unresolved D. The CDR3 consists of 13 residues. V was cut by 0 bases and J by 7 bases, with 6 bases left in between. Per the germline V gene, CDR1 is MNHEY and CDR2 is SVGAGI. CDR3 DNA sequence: TGTGCCAGCAGTTACTCGAGTGGTGAAAAACTGTTTTTT. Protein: CASSYSSGEKLFF.

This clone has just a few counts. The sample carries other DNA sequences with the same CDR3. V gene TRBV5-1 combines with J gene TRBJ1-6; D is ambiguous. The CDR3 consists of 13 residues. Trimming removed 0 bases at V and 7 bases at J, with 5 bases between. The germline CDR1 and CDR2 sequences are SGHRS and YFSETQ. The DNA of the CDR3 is TGCGCCAGCAGCTTGGGGGCCAATTCACCCCTCCACTTT. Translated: CASSLGANSPLHF.

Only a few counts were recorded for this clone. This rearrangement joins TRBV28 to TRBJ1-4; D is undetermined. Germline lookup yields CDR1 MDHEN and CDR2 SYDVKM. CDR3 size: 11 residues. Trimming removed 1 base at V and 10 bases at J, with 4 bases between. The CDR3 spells CASSLSGKLFF. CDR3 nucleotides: TGTGCCAGCAGTTTATCGGGAAAACTGTTTTTT.

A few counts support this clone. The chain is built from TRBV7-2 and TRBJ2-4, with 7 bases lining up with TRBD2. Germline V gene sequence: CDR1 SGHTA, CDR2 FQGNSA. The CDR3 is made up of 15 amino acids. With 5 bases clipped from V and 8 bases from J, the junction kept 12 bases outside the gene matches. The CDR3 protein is CASSRLAEVGDIQYF. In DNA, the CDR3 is TGTGCCAGCAGCAGGCTAGCGGAAGTAGGGGACATTCAGTACTTC.

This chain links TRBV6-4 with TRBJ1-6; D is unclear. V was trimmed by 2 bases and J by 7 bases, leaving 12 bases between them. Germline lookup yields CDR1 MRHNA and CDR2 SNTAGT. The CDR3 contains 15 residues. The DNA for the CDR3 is TGTGCCAGCAGTGACGGCCTGGGGAGGAATTCACCCCTCCACTTT. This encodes CASSDGLGRNSPLHF.

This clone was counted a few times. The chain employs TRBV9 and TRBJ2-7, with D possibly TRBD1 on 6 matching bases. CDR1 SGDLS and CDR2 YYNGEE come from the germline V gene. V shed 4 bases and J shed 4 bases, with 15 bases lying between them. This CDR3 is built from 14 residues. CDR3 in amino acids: CASSPHGQIYEQYF. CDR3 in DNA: TGTGCCAGCAGCCCGCACGGACAGATATACGAGCAGTACTTC.

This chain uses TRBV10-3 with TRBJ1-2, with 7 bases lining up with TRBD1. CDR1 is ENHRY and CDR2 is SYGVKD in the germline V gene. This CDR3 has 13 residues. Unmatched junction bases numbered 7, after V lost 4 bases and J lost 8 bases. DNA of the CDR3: TGTGCCATCAGTGGACAGGGCGTGGGGGGCTACACCTTC. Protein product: CAISGQGVGGYTF.

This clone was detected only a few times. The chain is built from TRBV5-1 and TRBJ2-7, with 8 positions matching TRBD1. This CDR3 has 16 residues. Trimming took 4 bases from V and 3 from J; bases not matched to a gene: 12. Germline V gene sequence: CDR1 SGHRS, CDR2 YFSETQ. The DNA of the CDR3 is TGCGCCAGCAGCCCGGATGTCGGACAGGGAGTCTACGAGCAGTACTTC. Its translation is CASSPDVGQGVYEQYF.

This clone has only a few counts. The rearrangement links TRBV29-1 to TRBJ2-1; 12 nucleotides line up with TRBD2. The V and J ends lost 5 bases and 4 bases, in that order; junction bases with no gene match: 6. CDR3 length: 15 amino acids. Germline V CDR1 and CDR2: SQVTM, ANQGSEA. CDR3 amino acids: CSVSEGTSGYNEQFF. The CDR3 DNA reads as TGCAGCGTTTCCGAAGGGACTAGCGGGTACAATGAGCAGTTCTTC.

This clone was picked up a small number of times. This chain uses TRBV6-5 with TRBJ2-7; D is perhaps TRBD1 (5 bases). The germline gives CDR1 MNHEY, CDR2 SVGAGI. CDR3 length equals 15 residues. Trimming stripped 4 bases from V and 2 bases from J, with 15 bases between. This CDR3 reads CASSLQARTTYEQYF. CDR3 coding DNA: TGTGCCAGCAGTTTGCAGGCCAGGACAACCTACGAGCAGTACTTC.

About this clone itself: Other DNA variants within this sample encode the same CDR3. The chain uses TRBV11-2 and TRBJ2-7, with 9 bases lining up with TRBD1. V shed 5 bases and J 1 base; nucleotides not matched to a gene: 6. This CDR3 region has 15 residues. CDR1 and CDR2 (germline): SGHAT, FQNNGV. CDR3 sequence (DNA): TGTGCCAGCAGCCCAGCCGGGACAGGGTCCTACGAGCAGTACTTC. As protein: CASSPAGTGSYEQYF.

CDR3 in amino acids: CASSSRQGHNEQFF. Written as DNA, the CDR3 is TGTGCCAGCAGCTCTCGACAGGGGCACAATGAGCAGTTCTTC. V and J are TRBV11-1 and TRBJ2-1; 8 bases are shared with TRBD1. The CDR3 totals 14 residues. The junction had 4 bases not matched to a gene; V was cut back by 4 bases and J by 5 bases. Germline V lookup: CDR1 SGHAT, CDR2 FQDESV (reference sequence).

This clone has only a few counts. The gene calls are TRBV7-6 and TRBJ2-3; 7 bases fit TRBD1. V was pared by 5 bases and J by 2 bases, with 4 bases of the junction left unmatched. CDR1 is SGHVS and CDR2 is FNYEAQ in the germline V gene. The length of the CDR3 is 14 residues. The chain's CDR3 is CASSQTGPTDTQYF. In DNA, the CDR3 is TGTGCCAGCAGCCAGACAGGGCCCACAGATACGCAGTATTTT.

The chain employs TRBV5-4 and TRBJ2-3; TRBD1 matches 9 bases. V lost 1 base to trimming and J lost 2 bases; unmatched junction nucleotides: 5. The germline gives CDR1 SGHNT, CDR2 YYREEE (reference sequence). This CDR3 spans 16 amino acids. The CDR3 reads CASSLFTGGLTDTQYF. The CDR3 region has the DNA TGTGCCAGCAGCTTGTTCACAGGGGGCCTCACAGATACGCAGTATTTT.

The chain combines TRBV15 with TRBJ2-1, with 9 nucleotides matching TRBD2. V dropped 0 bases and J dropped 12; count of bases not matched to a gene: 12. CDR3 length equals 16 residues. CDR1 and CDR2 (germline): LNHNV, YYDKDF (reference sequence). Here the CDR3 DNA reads TGTGCCACCAGCAGAGACTTGACTAGCGGTGCTGGTGGGCAGTTCTTC. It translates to CATSRDLTSGAGGQFF. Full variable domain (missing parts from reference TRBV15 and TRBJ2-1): DAMVIQNPRYQVTQFGKPVTLSCSQTLNHNVMYWYQQKSSQAPKLLFHYYDKDFNNEADTPDNFQSRRPNTSFCFLDIRSPGLGDTAMYLCATSRDLTSGAGGQFFGPGTRLTVL.

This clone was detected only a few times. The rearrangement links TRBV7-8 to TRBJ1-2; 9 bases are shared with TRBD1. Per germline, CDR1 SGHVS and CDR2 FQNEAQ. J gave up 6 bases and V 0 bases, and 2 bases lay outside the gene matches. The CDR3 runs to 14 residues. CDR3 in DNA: TGTGCCAGCAGCTTAGCCGGGACAGGGAATGGCTACACCTTC. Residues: CASSLAGTGNGYTF.

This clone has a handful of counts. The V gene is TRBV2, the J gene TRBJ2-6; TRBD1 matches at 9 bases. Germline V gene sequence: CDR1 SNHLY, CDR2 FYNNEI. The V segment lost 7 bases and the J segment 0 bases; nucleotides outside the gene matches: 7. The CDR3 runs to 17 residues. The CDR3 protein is CASTRDRVISGANVLTF. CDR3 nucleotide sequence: TGTGCCAGCACCCGGGACAGGGTGATCTCTGGGGCCAACGTCCTGACTTTC.

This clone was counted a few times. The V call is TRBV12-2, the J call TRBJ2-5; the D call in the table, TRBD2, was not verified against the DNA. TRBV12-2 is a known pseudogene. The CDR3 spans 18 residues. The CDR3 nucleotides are TGTGCAAGTCGCGCGCCCCTAAAACGCGGGCAGCCACAAGAGACCCAGTACTTC. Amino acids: CASRAPLKRGQPQETQYF.

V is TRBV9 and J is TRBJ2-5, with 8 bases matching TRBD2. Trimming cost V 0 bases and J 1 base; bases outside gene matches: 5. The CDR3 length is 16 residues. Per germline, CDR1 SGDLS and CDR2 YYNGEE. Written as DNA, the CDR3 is TGTGCCAGCAGCGTAGATATTAGCGGGGTCCAAGAGACCCAGTACTTC. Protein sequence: CASSVDISGVQETQYF.

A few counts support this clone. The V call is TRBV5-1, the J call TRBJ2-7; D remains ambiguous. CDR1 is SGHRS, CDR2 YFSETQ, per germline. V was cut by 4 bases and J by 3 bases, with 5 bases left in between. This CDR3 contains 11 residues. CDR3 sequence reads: CASSLGYEQYF. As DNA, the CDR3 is TGCGCCAGCAGCCTAGGCTACGAGCAGTACTTC.

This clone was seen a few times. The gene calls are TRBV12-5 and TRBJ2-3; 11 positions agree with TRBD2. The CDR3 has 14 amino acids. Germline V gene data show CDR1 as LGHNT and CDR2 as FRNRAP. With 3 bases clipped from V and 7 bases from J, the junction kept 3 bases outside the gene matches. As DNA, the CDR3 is TGTGCTAGTGGTTTAATAGCGGGGGGGAATACGCAGTATTTT. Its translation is CASGLIAGGNTQYF.

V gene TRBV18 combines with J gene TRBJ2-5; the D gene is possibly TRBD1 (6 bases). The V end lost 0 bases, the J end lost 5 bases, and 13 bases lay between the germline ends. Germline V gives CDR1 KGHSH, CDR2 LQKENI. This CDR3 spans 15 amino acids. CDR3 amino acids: CASSPPGQGPETQYF. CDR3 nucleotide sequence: TGTGCCAGCTCACCACCGGGGCAGGGGCCGGAGACCCAGTACTTC.

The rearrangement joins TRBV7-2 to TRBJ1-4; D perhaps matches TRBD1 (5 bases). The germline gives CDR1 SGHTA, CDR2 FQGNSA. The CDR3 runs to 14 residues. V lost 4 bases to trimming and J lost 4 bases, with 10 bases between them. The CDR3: CASSSSTVNEKLFF. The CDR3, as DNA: TGTGCCAGCAGCTCGTCGACAGTTAATGAAAAACTGTTTTTT. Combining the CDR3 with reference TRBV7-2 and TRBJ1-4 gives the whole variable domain GAGVSQSPSNKVTEKGKDVELRCDPISGHTALYWYRQSLGQGLEFLIYFQGNSAPDKSGLPSDRFSAERTGGSVSTLTIQRTQQEDSAVYLCASSSSTVNEKLFFGSGTQLSVL.

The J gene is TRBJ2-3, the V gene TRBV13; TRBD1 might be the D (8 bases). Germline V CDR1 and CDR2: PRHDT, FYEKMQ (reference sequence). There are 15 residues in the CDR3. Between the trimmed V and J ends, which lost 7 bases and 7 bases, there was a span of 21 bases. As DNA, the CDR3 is TGTGCCAGCAACCACCTGGACAGGGAGGGAAATACGCAGTATTTT. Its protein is CASNHLDREGNTQYF.

CDR3 nucleotide sequence: TGTGCCAGCAGTCCGAGGAGGGAGCTCTTAGCCAAAAACATTCAGTACTTC. It encodes CASSPRRELLAKNIQYF. The chain employs TRBV27 and TRBJ2-4; tentatively, D is TRBD2 (6 bases). V lost 5 bases and J 0 bases, leaving 17 bases between the germline ends. Germline lookup yields CDR1 MNHEY and CDR2 SMNVEV (reference sequence). The CDR3 contains 17 residues.